This T cell receptor beta chain was recovered during a study of blood T cells in healthy people across ages. Whole-study findings and limits: Per million T cells, the diversity of TCR beta decreased roughly linearly as age advanced.

CDR3 length: 14 residues. The germline gives CDR1 SEHNR, CDR2 FQNEAQ (reference sequence). V was clipped by 11 bases and J by 1 base, with 17 bases between them. Points on this clonotype: Its antigen is not identified.

A second PCR, run for about 7 to 11 cycles, used a sample-barcoded 5' primer plus a J-beta primer mix. TCRdb called the 5' RACE reads again in MiXCR, with one record for every CDR3 protein. The table has roughly 680,000 distinct CDR3 sequences, over 40% seen once. This chain joins TRBV7-9 and TRBJ1-2; D not certain. The sequenced sample was blood. The TCR was taken from a woman aged 80 or older in good health. The CDR3, as DNA: TGTGCCGCGTCCCCTGGGCAGAGTAACTATGGCTACACCTTC. Translation gives CAASPGQSNYGYTF.